This T cell receptor beta chain was observed in a study of CD8 T cells in ankylosing spondylitis. TCRdb reprocessed the 5' RACE reads via MiXCR and lists one record per CDR3 protein. The sample carries some 220,000 distinct CDR3 sequences, 7.5% to 9.5% recorded once. Germline V gene data show CDR1 as SGHTA and CDR2 as FQGNSA. The V and J ends lost 5 bases and 5 bases, in that order; junction bases with no gene match: 10. CDR3 length: 15 amino acids. The study, taken as a whole, reports: Blood of patients with ankylosing spondylitis appeared to be characterized by a TCR beta motif of several highly homologous variants.

This clonotype has just a few counts. Its antigen remains unknown. The V call is TRBV7-2, the J call TRBJ2-7; 9 bases line up with TRBD1. The sample taken for sequencing was blood, either unsorted or a sorted T cell fraction (not recorded which). The TCR was taken from a female donor with ankylosing spondylitis or in good health (not recorded which). DNA of the CDR3: TGTGCCAGCAGCCTTTGGACAGGGGCAGGGGACGAGCAGTACTTC. Its protein is CASSLWTGAGDEQYF. Based on the CDR3 plus reference TRBV7-2 and TRBJ2-7, the full variable domain is GAGVSQSPSNKVTEKGKDVELRCDPISGHTALYWYRQSLGQGLEFLIYFQGNSAPDKSGLPSDRFSAERTGGSVSTLTIQRTQQEDSAVYLCASSLWTGAGDEQYFGPGTRLTVT.